This TCR beta chain was sequenced for a study of identical twins. General study findings and limits: An excess of low generation probability was shown by twin-shared out-of-frame alpha sequences. In cord blood, abundant beta clonotypes had fewer insertions; memory showed no trend.

This clonotype was observed a few times. Its antigen is currently unknown. Template switching created a universal primer site, and the cDNA included unique molecular identifiers. TCRdb called the 5' RACE reads again in MiXCR, with one record for every CDR3 protein. The sample has around 490,000 distinct CDR3 sequences; 13% to 15% are singletons. The same sample was also studied in work on yellow fever vaccine responses in identical twins.

Sequenced: CD4+ T cells sorted from blood. The receptor was isolated from a young woman in good health.

The CDR3 DNA sequence: TGTGCCAGCACCGCCCAGGGTGGGGGGAACTACAATGAGCAGTTCTTC. Its translation is CASTAQGGGNYNEQFF. This sequence joins TRBV7-9 and TRBJ2-1, with D perhaps TRBD2 (6 bases). The germline V gene encodes CDR1 SEHNR and CDR2 FQNEAQ (reference sequence). CDR3 length equals 16 residues. The germline V and J ends were trimmed by 7 bases and 3 bases, with 19 bases remaining between them.